This entry describes one T cell receptor beta chain. Its antigen is unknown. Per-nucleotide qualities are absent, and no much larger clonotype sits a single base away. Healthy HIV-negative adults with no recently reported acute infections or vaccinations were included as donors. Every donor was a Caucasian adult living in Nashville, Tennessee, USA. CD4+ T cells were enriched through magnetic negative selection, after which naive cells were positively selected on CD45RA and the remaining negative fraction served as the memory subset. Blood was collected by leukapheresis, and PBMCs were isolated by Ficoll-Histopaque density gradient centrifugation and then cryopreserved in liquid nitrogen vapor phase. Analytical flow cytometry was used to check the purity and quantity of each magnetically sorted T cell population. Each sorted fraction had its genomic DNA isolated and then quantified by UV absorbance on a Nanodrop 2000c.

The data originate from a study of shared clonotypes between healthy human individuals (dated by TCRdb to 2020 to 2021). Regarding the research as a whole: A couple of women and a few men aged 18 to 49 years were included in the cohort. For each donor, CD4 naive and CD4 memory were each given three plates, CD8 naive was given two plates, and CD8 memory was given one plate. To estimate repertoire size and how much clonotype sharing occurs between individuals, the study deeply sequenced the blood TCR repertoires of about five healthy adults. To increase sequencing depth and limit assay-specific biases, TCR repertoire library preparation and sequencing were carried out by different laboratories using diverse techniques. Between about 0.9 and 10 billion PBMCs per donor were obtained by leukapheresis.

Using the deep immunoSEQ assay, multiplex PCR amplified TCR CDR3 regions from genomic DNA. Extracted genomic DNA from each cell subset was spread evenly across all wells of several immunoSEQ 96-well plates, with each plate serving as a replicate. For sorted subsets, each replicate PCR was loaded with roughly 200 ng genomic DNA, equivalent to some 27,000 T cell genomes. The purified libraries were quantified using a Qubit 3.0 fluorometer, sized with a Bioanalyzer 2100, and then quantified again using the KAPA Library Quantification kit. Each immunoSEQ 96-well plate was sequenced on its own single-read 150-cycle Illumina NextSeq 550 flow cell. As for how the authors treated the data: The immunoSEQ output contained only junctional sequences without quality scores, so filtering could not match that applied to full-length reads. Sequences were annotated with PyIR, a Python wrapper for IgBLAST v1.9, and V/J genes and CDR3 were assigned using IMGT germline references. Reads with weak V/J assignments (E-value above 1e-6), missing CDR3, stop codons, out-of-frame junctions, or ambiguous translated residues were removed. V3J clonotypes were defined as sequences sharing the same inferred V gene, J gene, and CDR3 amino acid sequence. Percentage overlap between repertoires was computed as shared unique clonotypes divided by the size of the smaller repertoire. RTK rarefaction, the Chao1 estimator, and Recon v2.1 estimates of unobserved clonotypes were used to assess repertoire richness. OLGA was used to compute generation probabilities for all TCRbeta clonotypes that the gDNA method yielded from a handful of donors. TCRdb holds this immuneACCESS table with in-frame rearrangements only. Some clones are missing; in checked studies, unresolved V genes explain under half, and the rest has no known cause. That table gives V, J and clone size, and the DNA gave D and trimming. For this sample the table gives approximately 2.1 million clones, of which over 90% were detected only once. Of the sample, 0.39% is held by the ten largest clones.

The germline V gene gives CDR1 as SGHTA and CDR2 as FQGNSA. There are 14 amino acids in the CDR3, from cysteine to phenylalanine inclusive. The retained sequence is limited to the CDR3, 42 bases, with the frame set at the first base. V trim: 2 bases; J trim: 5 bases; unmatched bases: 6. Here is what the overall study found, with its caveats: Sampling was restricted to blood, and TCR repertoires in tissue are likely to differ from TCR repertoires in blood. Higher generation probabilities were observed for clonotypes shared by all four sorted-subset donors than for non-shared clonotypes. Incomplete sequencing was indicated by rarefaction of sorted-subset datasets, despite the large sequencing depth. When a few donors were compared, the shared fraction of clonotypes was 5% to 6.5% for naive CD4, approximately 3.5% for naive CD8, more than 2% for memory CD4, and approximately 0.4% for memory CD8. Because the study included a small number of donors, the genetic and exposure-history diversity represented was limited. Estimated clonotype richness was generally larger for naive than for memory subsets. Based on pairwise subsampling, the degree of clonotype sharing among donors was expected to be affected by sequencing depth.

Sequenced input: naive CD4+ T cells from PBMCs. The meaning of the sample's cell subset or site label: CD45RA+ positively selected. The receptor was isolated from a young man in good health. Some clones in this sample may be carry-over from other donors' samples. The chain links TRBV7-2 with TRBJ2-7, with 7 central nucleotides matching TRBD2. The nucleotide sequence reads TGTGCCAGCAGCTTAAGCGGGACGGGCGACGAGCAGTACTTC. Its product reads: CASSLSGTGDEQYF.